This is a list of T cell receptor beta chains from one sample in a study of OX40 agonist ivuxolimab in advanced cancers. Sequencing used immunoSEQ multiplex PCR; TCRdb keeps in-frame clones, though not all of them. The sample contains some 20,000 clones, approximately 86% of which appear only once. The sequenced sample was CD4+ or CD8+ T cells sorted from blood, obtained in a trial of the OX40 agonist ivuxolimab. The receptors were gathered from an adult with an advanced solid tumor such as melanoma, head and neck, liver or kidney cancer. Each CDR3 is given without its conserved first and last residue.

J gene	V gene	CDR3 protein
TRBJ2-1	TRBV28	ASSTWTGLREQF
TRBJ2-5	TRBV4-1	ASSQGTSVQETQY
TRBJ2-1	TRBV4-1	ASSQGASYNEQF
TRBJ2-7	TRBV15	ATSRSGRTYEQY
TRBJ2-7	TRBV29-1	SVEGSSYEQY
TRBJ2-7	TRBV5-1	ASSLGEVYEQY
TRBJ2-7	TRBV28	ATNYRDFYEQY
TRBJ2-7	TRBV13	ASSLEGQGSYHEQY
TRBJ1-1	TRBV7-2	ASSPSLGTEAF
TRBJ2-6	TRBV27	ASSRGSGANVLT
TRBJ1-1	TRBV6-5	ASWVMNTEAF
TRBJ1-2	TRBV5-6	ASSPFATHYGYT
TRBJ2-2	TRBV7-9	ASSLSGANTGELF
TRBJ1-2	TRBV13	ASTWKGGMTNYGYT
TRBJ1-1	TRBV19	ASSITRAALMAEAF
TRBJ2-6	TRBV9	ASSVGSAGANVLT
TRBJ2-3	TRBV5-6	ASSLGYVTDTQY
TRBJ1-1	TRBV4-1	ASSQGPGNTEAF
TRBJ2-2	TRBV4-1	ASSPRQGGTGELF
TRBJ1-4	TRBV5-6	ASSGPSAEGREKLF
TRBJ1-2	TRBV30	AWSEGSNYGYT
TRBJ2-7	TRBV5-5	ASSLDRDRATYEQY
TRBJ2-3	TRBV7-2	ASSSAGTGWSTDTQY
TRBJ2-2	TRBV4-1	ASSPFGTGITGELF
TRBJ2-3	TRBV6-5	ASSWGRGTDTQY
TRBJ2-7	TRBV9	ASSTPGQGREQY
TRBJ1-1	TRBV6-5	ASRDRGTEAF
TRBJ2-7	TRBV14	ASSQETAGGPSYEQY
TRBJ1-1	TRBV7-9	ASSLLATNTEAF
TRBJ2-3	TRBV9	ASSPSGREDTQY
TRBJ2-7	TRBV30	AWSVLGAGVMYEQY
TRBJ1-5	TRBV7-9	ASSLAGGQSNQPQH
TRBJ1-6	TRBV28	ASSLVQGMGGSPLH
TRBJ2-5	TRBV7-3	ASSLSGLASETQY
TRBJ1-5	TRBV5-6	ASSLGAQPQH
TRBJ2-1	TRBV4-1	ASSQDGTGFDEQF
TRBJ2-3	TRBV10-2	ASSEPSLSGDTQY
TRBJ2-1	TRBV10-1	ASSAGTLNNEQF
TRBJ2-2	TRBV9	ASSGTGGDTGELF
TRBJ1-2	TRBV15	ATSPSQANYGYT
TRBJ2-1	TRBV14	ASSPLVPSSYNEQF
TRBJ2-5	TRBV29-1	SEMIGDRGETQY
TRBJ2-1	TRBV29-1	SVLGLAGDRSSYNEQF
TRBJ1-5	TRBV7-7	ASSLGENQPQH